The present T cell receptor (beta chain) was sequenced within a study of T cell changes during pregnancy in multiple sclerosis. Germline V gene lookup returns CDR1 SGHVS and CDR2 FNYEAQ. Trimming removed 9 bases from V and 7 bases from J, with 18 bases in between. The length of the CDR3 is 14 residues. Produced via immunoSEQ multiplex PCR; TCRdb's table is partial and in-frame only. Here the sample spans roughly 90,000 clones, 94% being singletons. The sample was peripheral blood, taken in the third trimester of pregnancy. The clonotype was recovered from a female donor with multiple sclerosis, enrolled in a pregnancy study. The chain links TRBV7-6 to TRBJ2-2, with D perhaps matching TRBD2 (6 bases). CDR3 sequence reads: CARERERAFGELFF. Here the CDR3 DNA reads TGTGCCAGGGAACGGGAGAGAGCGTTCGGGGAGCTGTTTTTT.